Presented here are 6 T cell receptor beta chains from one specimen sequenced in a study of CD8 T cells in ankylosing spondylitis. Study-wide findings and caveats: A motif in TCR beta, a set of eight highly homologous variants, appeared characteristic of ankylosing spondylitis blood.

For these receptors, no antigen is known. TCRdb analysed the 5' RACE reads with MiXCR anew, one entry per CDR3 protein. The sample has roughly 350,000 distinct CDR3 sequences, 7.5% to 9% seen once. The sample consisted of blood, either unsorted or a sorted T cell fraction (not recorded which). Receptors were obtained from a male donor with ankylosing spondylitis.

This clonotype was picked up a small number of times. Here the CDR3 DNA reads TGTGCCAGCAGCGCTTGGACAGGGAACACCGGGGAGCTGTTTTTT. Translated: CASSAWTGNTGELFF. The chain has TRBV9 and TRBJ2-2; 7 nucleotides align to TRBD1. CDR1 SGDLS and CDR2 YYNGEE come from the germline V gene. With 3 bases clipped from V and 1 base from J, the junction kept 3 bases outside the gene matches. The CDR3 totals 15 residues.

This clonotype has just a few counts. V and J are TRBV28 and TRBJ2-2; 10 bases are a match to TRBD2. The CDR3 is 18 residues long. The germline V gene encodes CDR1 MDHEN and CDR2 SYDVKM. Trimming took 4 bases from V and 1 from J; bases not matched to a gene: 9. CDR3 region: CASSSLLAGQRNTGELFF. For the CDR3, the DNA is TGTGCCAGCAGTTCGTTACTAGCGGGACAAAGGAACACCGGGGAGCTGTTTTTT.

This clonotype was seen only a few times. The chain links TRBV6-1 to TRBJ1-1; TRBD1 matches 7 bases. J was trimmed by 4 bases and V by 7 bases; bases with no gene match: 9. Germline V CDR1 and CDR2: MNHNS, SASEGT. The CDR3 contains 14 residues. The CDR3 nucleotides read TGTGCCAGCACCATGACAGGGATAGGCACTGAAGCTTTCTTT. It specifies CASTMTGIGTEAFF.

The chain carries TRBV5-1 and TRBJ2-3; 8 nucleotides align to TRBD2. Unmatched junction bases numbered 3, after V lost 2 bases and J lost 4 bases. Germline CDR1 reads SGHRS; CDR2 reads YFSETQ. The CDR3 totals 14 residues. The CDR3 is CASSFSGLADTQYF. DNA of the CDR3: TGCGCCAGCAGCTTCTCGGGACTAGCAGATACGCAGTATTTT.

This clonotype was found many times. This rearrangement joins TRBV14 to TRBJ2-1, with a weak D call TRBD1 (6 bases). Germline CDR1 is SGHDN and CDR2 is FVKESK. The V and J ends lost 5 bases and 3 bases respectively, with 8 bases between them. This CDR3 spans 13 amino acids. The CDR3 bases are TGTGCCAGCAGCGAGGACAGCTACAATGAGCAGTTCTTC. The encoded protein is CASSEDSYNEQFF.

The rearrangement joins TRBV6-5 to TRBJ2-3; D perhaps matches TRBD2 (5 bases). V lost 0 bases to trimming and J lost 0 bases, with 10 bases between them. The CDR3 loop spans 16 amino acids. Germline-derived CDR1 and CDR2 are MNHEY and SVGAGI. The DNA for the CDR3 is TGTGCCAGCAGTTACTCGAGGCCGGGAAGCACAGATACGCAGTATTTT. It encodes CASSYSRPGSTDTQYF.